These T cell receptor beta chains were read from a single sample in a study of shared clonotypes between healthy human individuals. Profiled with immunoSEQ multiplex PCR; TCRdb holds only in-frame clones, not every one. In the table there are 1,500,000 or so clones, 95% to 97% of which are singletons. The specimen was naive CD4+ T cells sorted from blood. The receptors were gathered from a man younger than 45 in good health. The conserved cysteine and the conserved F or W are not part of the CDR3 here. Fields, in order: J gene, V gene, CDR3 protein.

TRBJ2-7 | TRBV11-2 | ASSLWVNEQY
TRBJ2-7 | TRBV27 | ASGRDRYSYEQY
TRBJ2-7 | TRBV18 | ASSPPSSYEQY
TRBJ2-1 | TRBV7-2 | ASSRGQGPWSEQF
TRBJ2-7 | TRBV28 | ASSLVGGALSYEQY
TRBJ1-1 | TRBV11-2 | ASSSRPQGWMNTEAF
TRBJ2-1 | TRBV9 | ASSGQGEGRYTYNEQF
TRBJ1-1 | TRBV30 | AWQIGRGNTEAF
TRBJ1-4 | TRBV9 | ASSLGGANEKLF
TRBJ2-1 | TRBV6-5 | ASSYSVGGSYNEQF
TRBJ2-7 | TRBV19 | ASSRTGVVHEQY
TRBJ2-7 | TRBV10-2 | ASSGTGQYEQY
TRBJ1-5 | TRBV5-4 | ASSLSQPQH
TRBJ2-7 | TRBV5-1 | ASSLQGTQY
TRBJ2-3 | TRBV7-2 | ASSTQVVDTQY
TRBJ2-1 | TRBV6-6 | ASSLAQSSYNEQF
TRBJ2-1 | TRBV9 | ASSVAGTGFYNEQF
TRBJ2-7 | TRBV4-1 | ASSQPVSRTYEQY
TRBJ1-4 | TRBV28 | ASSSARLAEATNEKLF
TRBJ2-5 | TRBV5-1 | ASSVTGIQETQY
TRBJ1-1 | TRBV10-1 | ARRTGGRKEGAF
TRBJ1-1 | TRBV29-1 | SVSSGANTEAF
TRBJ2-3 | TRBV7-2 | ASSRRASGRAGGTQY
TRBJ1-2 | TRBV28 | ASSPTGSGYT
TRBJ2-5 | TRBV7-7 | ASSLGPQGGETQY
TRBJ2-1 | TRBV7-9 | ASSPRTSGISYNEQF
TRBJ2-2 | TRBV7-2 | ASSPDRRVTGELF
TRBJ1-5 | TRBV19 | ASSEGTGGMPQH
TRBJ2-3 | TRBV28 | ASSPIRLGTDTQY
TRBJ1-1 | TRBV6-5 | ASSYPTGGSEAF
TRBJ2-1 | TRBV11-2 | ASSLGVLNEQF
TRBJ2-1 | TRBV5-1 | ASSFRPGELNEQF
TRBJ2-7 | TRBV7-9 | ASSSGFYEQY
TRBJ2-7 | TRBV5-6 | ASSSRDKLGEQY
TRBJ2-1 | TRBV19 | ASSRDGRAYNEQF
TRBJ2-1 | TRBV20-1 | GSLANEQF
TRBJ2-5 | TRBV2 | ASAKETQY
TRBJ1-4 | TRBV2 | ASSGTGRGRGNREKLF
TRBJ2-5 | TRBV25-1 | ASSKQGTPQETQY
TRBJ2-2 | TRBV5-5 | ASSLGAGGTGELF
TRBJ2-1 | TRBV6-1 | ASSERLAGVEQF
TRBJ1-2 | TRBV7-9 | ASSPQQGVIGGYT
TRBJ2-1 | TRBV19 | ASSHRGLVHDEQF
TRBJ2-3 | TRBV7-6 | ASSQLQGSDTQY
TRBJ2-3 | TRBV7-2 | ASSLAKGTDTQY
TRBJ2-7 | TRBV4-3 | ASSQVALPTTYEQY
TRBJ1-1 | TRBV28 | ASSFPQAMGTEAF
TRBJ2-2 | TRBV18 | ASSELRGTGELF
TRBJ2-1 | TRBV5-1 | ASSLLLGNEQF